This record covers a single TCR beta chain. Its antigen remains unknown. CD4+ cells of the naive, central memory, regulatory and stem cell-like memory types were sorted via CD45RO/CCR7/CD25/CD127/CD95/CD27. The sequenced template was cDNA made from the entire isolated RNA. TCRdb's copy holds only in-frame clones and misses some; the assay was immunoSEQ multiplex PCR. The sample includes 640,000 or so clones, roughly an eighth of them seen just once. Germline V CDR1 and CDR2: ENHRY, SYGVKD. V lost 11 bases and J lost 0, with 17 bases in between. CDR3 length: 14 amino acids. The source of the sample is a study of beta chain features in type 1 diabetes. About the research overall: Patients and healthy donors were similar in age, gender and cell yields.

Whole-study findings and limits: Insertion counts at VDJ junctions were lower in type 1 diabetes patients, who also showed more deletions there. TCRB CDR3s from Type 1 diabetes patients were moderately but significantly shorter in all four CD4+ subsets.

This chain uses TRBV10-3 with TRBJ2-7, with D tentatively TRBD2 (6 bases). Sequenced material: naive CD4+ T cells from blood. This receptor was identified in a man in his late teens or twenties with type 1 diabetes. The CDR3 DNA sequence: TGTGCCTCACAAGAGGGACTTGACTCCTACGAGCAGTACTTC. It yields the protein CASQEGLDSYEQYF.